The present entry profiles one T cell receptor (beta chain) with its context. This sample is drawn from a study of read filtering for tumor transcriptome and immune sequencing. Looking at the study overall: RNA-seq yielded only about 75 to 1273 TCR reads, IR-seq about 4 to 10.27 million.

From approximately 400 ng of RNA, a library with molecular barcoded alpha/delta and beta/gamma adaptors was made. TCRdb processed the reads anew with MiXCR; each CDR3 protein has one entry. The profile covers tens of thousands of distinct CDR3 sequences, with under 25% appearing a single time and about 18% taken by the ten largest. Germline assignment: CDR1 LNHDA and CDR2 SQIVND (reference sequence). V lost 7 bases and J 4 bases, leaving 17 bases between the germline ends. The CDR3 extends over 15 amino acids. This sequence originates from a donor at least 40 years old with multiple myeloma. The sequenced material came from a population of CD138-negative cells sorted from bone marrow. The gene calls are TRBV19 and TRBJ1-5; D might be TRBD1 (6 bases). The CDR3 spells CASTQMTGLNQPQHF. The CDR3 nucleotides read TGTGCCAGTACCCAGATGACAGGTTTAAATCAGCCCCAGCATTTT.